This TCR beta chain is from a study of a mutant IDH1 vaccine in newly diagnosed glioma. For the study at large: Vaccines were first given 4-6 weeks after radiotherapy alone, or with temozolomide cycles. Receipt of radiotherapy, temozolomide, or both preceded the study, and most received both. Males made up about 60% and females approximately 38% of treated patients, whose mean age was around 40 years.

Time point meaning: week 35, safety follow-up. Every single dose of the vaccine, 300 ug of mutant IDH1 20-mer peptide, came with topical imiquimod. Patients, over weeks 1, 3, 5, 7, 11, 15, 19 and 23, received a total of eight vaccinations. The data were produced by immunoSEQ multiplex PCR, yet TCRdb's version contains in-frame clones alone and is incomplete. The sample shows 45,000 to 50,000 clones, 88% of them seen only once. Note on this clone: Its antigen is as yet unknown.

Trimming took 4 bases from V and 1 from J, leaving 11 bases between them. Germline CDR1 SGHVS, CDR2 FNYEAQ. The CDR3 length is 15 residues. The receptor comes from a woman aged 40 to 50 with glioma. The V and J genes are TRBV7-6 and TRBJ1-5; perhaps TRBD1 as D (6 bases). The sequenced sample was PBMCs, obtained from a glioma patient whose treatment included an IDH1 peptide vaccine. The DNA of the CDR3 is TGTGCCAGCAGCTCAGGGGAGTCGAGCAATCAGCCCCAGCATTTT. Amino acids: CASSSGESSNQPQHF.